The sequence of this T cell receptor (beta chain) was determined in a study of shared clonotypes between healthy human individuals. Germline CDR1 is MRHNA and CDR2 is SNTAGT. Trimming removed 5 bases from V and 2 bases from J, with 9 bases in between. The CDR3 totals 13 residues. Assay: immunoSEQ multiplex PCR; the TCRdb copy retains only in-frame clones and omits some. The repertoire holds roughly 1 million clones, with 60% to 80% as singletons. Splitting the CD4+ cells yielded a CD45RA+ naive subset and a CD45RA-negative memory subset. The genes are TRBV6-4 and TRBJ1-2; D is undetermined. The TCR originated in a young man in good health. Material: memory CD4+ T cells sorted from blood. As for subset: CD45RA-negative fraction. CDR3 protein: CASSLMPNYGYTF. The DNA for the CDR3 is TGTGCCAGCAGTCTGATGCCAAACTATGGCTACACCTTC.